This T cell receptor beta chain was recorded in a study of T cell responses to AZD1222 COVID-19 vaccine (dated by TCRdb to the early 2020s). Concerning the study at large: Because spike-specific TCR depth and breadth did not differ between the two schedules, AZD1222 recipients who got a second dose at roughly 4 weeks were pooled with those who got a second dose at roughly 12 weeks. TCR sequencing was performed for 230 to 250 trial participants, of whom about 200 were given two doses of AZD1222 and some 25 were given two doses of MenACWY control vaccine. Trial participants were enrolled into age subgroups of 18-55, 56-69 and 70-plus years, which contained around 150, 29 and 61 TCR-sequenced participants, respectively.

The CDR3 regions of human TCRbeta chains were analyzed by immunosequencing. Processing in the source paper ran as follows. TCRs in the repertoires were compared against a reference library of SARS-CoV-2-specific TCRs that had been generated with the MIRA antigen-specificity platform. Breadth was defined as the fraction of unique TCRs that were SARS-CoV-2-associated, and depth was defined as the fraction of total T cells that were SARS-CoV-2-associated. Using the MIRA data, each spike-specific TCR was assigned both to the spike region to which the TCR was reactive and to a CD4 or CD8 class. Log10-transformed breadth and depth values were compared by one-way ANOVA with Sidak's multiple comparisons tests. Imported from immuneACCESS, the table was reduced by TCRdb to in-frame sequences with V and J called. These copies leave out some clones; in studies compared against another copy, an unresolved V gene accounts for under half, and the cause of the remainder is not known. That table furnishes V, J and clone size, whereas the DNA furnished D and trimming. The sample records around 160,000 clones, approximately 88% of which are singletons. Of the sample, roughly 16% falls within the top ten clones.

Overall study results and their limits: Participants were mostly white British and included more females than males, and it was suggested by the authors that clonal diversity may have been underestimated. Conclusions about previously exposed vaccinees were limited because only 6 or 7 AZD1222 recipients were SARS-CoV-2 seropositive at baseline. Reportedly, almost half of the unique spike-specific TCRs recognized epitopes lying outside the regions that are mutated in the B.1.351 and B.1.1.7 variants. The vaccine-associated CD4 TCRs covered the entire spike protein, and the dominant responses fell in regions 160-218 and 743-854. Because no day 14 peak-response samples were available, repertoires were characterized only after the peak T cell response. The 56-69-year group was small, and its depth increase did not reach significance, likely because of low power. After two AZD1222 doses, both the breadth and the depth of spike-specific TCRs were significantly higher than at day 0 and than in MenACWY recipients.

About this clone: The antigen this receptor binds is unknown. Qualities for individual bases were not recorded, and no much larger clone is one base off.

CDR1 and CDR2 were assigned from the germline V gene (reference sequence) as LNHNV and YYDKDF. Germline trimming: 0 bases from V, 10 bases from J; junction bases outside gene matches: 9. The CDR3, cysteine through phenylalanine, is 16 amino acids long. The entry retains the CDR3 DNA only, 48 bases that are in frame from base 1. The sample's time point label is to be understood as: baseline before first vaccination. The vaccinee samples were drawn from two UK trials, COV001 and COV002, one of which was a single-blind randomized controlled phase 2/3 trial testing AZD1222 (ChAdOx1 nCoV-19) in healthy adults. Trial participant PBMC samples were collected at day 0 and day 28 after the second dose for TCRbeta chain sequencing.

The origin of this receptor is an adult in good health. The specimen comprised peripheral blood, sampled on day 0 of AZD1222 vaccination. This receptor chain uses TRBV15 and TRBJ1-6, with TRBD1 matching 7 junction bases. The CDR3 protein: CATSRDDRVGRSPLHF. The DNA sequence is as follows: TGTGCCACCAGCAGAGATGACAGGGTCGGTCGCTCACCCCTCCACTTT.